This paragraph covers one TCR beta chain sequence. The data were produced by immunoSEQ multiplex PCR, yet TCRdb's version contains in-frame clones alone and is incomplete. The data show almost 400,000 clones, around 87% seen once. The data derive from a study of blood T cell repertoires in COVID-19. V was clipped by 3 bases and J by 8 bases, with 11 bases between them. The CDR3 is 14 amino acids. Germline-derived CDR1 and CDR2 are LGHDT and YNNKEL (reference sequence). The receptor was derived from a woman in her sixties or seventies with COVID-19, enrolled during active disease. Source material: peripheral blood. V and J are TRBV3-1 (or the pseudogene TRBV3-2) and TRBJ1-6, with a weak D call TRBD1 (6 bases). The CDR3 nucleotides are TGTGCCAGCAGCCAGATCAACAGGGATTCACCCCTCCACTTT. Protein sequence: CASSQINRDSPLHF.